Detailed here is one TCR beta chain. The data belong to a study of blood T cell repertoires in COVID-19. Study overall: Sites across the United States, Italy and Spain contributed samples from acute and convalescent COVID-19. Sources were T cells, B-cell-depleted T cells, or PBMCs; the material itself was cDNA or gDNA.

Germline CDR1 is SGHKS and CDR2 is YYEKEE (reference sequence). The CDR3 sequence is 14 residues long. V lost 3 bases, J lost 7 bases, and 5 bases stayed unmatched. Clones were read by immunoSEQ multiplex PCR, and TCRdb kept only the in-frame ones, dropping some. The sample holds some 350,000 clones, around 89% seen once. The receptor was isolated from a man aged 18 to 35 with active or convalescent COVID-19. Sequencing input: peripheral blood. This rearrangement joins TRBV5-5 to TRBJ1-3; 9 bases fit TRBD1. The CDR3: CASSWGQGRNTIYF. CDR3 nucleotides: TGTGCCAGCAGCTGGGGACAGGGCCGCAACACCATATATTTT.